The next 20 T cell receptor beta chains were all read from a single sample in a study of blood T cell repertoires in COVID-19. Clones were sequenced by immunoSEQ multiplex PCR, and TCRdb holds only the in-frame ones, with some missing. The data show around 150,000 clones, about 80% seen once. The sequenced sample was peripheral blood. The receptor set was obtained from a woman in her sixties with acute or convalescent COVID-19.

The chain employs TRBV3-1 (or the pseudogene TRBV3-2) and TRBJ2-1, with D perhaps matching TRBD2 (5 bases). The CDR3 contains 16 residues. Between the trimmed V and J ends, which lost 1 base and 9 bases, there was a span of 19 bases. Looked up from germline, CDR1 is LGHDT and CDR2 is YNNKEL (reference sequence). The CDR3 DNA reads as TGTGCCAGCAGCCAAGGAGTAGCGAGACGATCGGCTGAGCAGTTCTTC. Residues: CASSQGVARRSAEQFF.

This chain connects TRBV28 to TRBJ2-7; TRBD1 is a possible D gene (5 bases). CDR3 length: 14 residues. Germline CDR1 and CDR2: MDHEN and SYDVKM. V was shortened by 7 bases and J by 0 bases, with 13 bases between the two germline ends. CDR3 nucleotide sequence: TGTGCCAGCACCCAAACAGGTCTCTCCTACGAGCAGTACTTC. Translated, it gives CASTQTGLSYEQYF.

This chain's CDR3 is CASSPGTGQYEQYF. DNA of the CDR3: TGTGCCAGCAGTCCCGGGACAGGGCAATACGAGCAGTACTTC. This chain joins TRBV6-5 and TRBJ2-7, with TRBD1 matching over 9 bases. The trim removed 5 bases at V and 4 bases at J, leaving 6 bases unmatched. Per germline, CDR1 MNHEY and CDR2 SVGAGI. The CDR3 is 14 amino acids.

The genes are TRBV28 and TRBJ1-1; possible D gene TRBD1, 6 bases. This CDR3 region has 12 residues. Germline lookup yields CDR1 MDHEN and CDR2 SYDVKM. Trimming removed 5 bases from V and 6 bases from J, with 10 bases in between. The CDR3: CASSLQGAEAFF. CDR3 nucleotide sequence: TGTGCCAGCAGTCTACAGGGAGCTGAAGCTTTCTTT. The complete variable domain, with remaining parts taken from reference TRBV28 and TRBJ1-1, reads DVKVTQSSRYLVKRTGEKVFLECVQDMDHENMFWYRQDPGLGLRLIYFSYDVKMKEKGDIPEGYSVSREKKERFSLILESASTNQTSMYLCASSLQGAEAFFGQGTRLTVV.

V and J are TRBV18 and TRBJ2-7; D gene ambiguous. Germline-derived CDR1 and CDR2 are KGHSH and LQKENI. The CDR3 is made up of 11 amino acids. V was clipped by 2 bases and J by 5 bases, with 4 bases between them. The CDR3 bases are TGTGCCAGCTCACCAAGCAACGAGCAGTACTTC. Translating it yields CASSPSNEQYF.

The chain recombines TRBV5-5 with TRBJ2-3; D possibly corresponds to TRBD2 (5 bases). Trimming stripped 4 bases from V and 2 bases from J, with 14 bases between. The CDR3 covers 15 residues. Germline V gene sequence: CDR1 SGHKS, CDR2 YYEKEE (reference sequence). The CDR3 region has the DNA TGTGCCAGCAGCACGAGCGGAAACCCCACAGATACGCAGTATTTT. This gives the protein CASSTSGNPTDTQYF.

The chain uses TRBV11-2 and TRBJ2-1; possible D gene TRBD2, 6 bases. The CDR3 has 15 amino acids. The germline CDR1 and CDR2 sequences are SGHAT and FQNNGV. Trimming took 3 bases from V and 7 from J, leaving 16 bases between them. The CDR3: CASSFWGLAQNEQFF. Written as DNA, the CDR3 is TGTGCCAGCAGCTTCTGGGGTCTAGCGCAAAATGAGCAGTTCTTC. The variable domain in full, with the rest retrieved from reference TRBV11-2 and TRBJ2-1, is EAGVAQSPRYKIIEKRQSVAFWCNPISGHATLYWYQQILGQGPKLLIQFQNNGVVDDSQLPKDRFSAERLKGVDSTLKIQPAKLEDSAVYLCASSFWGLAQNEQFFGPGTRLTVL.

The V gene is TRBV4-2, the J gene TRBJ2-1, with D maybe TRBD2 (6 bases). Per the germline V gene, CDR1 is LGHNA and CDR2 is YNFKEQ. V lost 1 base, J lost 0 bases, and 19 bases lay in between. The CDR3 is 19 amino acids. CDR3 DNA: TGTGCCAGCAGCCAAGGGGACTTAGCCTTTTCAGACTCCTACAATGAGCAGTTCTTC. Amino acid sequence: CASSQGDLAFSDSYNEQFF.

This chain joins TRBV7-3 and TRBJ2-7, with D perhaps TRBD2 (7 bases). V was cut by 5 bases and J by 2 bases, with 16 bases left in between. CDR3 length: 15 residues. Germline V gene sequence: CDR1 SGHTA, CDR2 FQGTGA. As DNA, the CDR3 is TGTGCCAGCAGCCTAGGGGGAGGGGGAGCCTACGAGCAGTACTTC. Protein: CASSLGGGGAYEQYF. Full variable domain (missing parts from reference TRBV7-3 and TRBJ2-7): GAGVSQTPSNKVTEKGKYVELRCDPISGHTALYWYRQSLGQGPEFLIYFQGTGAADDSGLPNDRFFAVRPEGSVSTLKIQRTERGDSAVYLCASSLGGGGAYEQYFGPGTRLTVT.

The gene calls are TRBV6-2 or TRBV6-3 and TRBJ2-7, with 8 bases matching TRBD2. Per germline, CDR1 MNHEY and CDR2 SVGEGT. The CDR3 extends over 16 amino acids. The trim removed 2 bases at V and 5 bases at J, leaving 11 bases unmatched. Written as DNA, the CDR3 is TGTGCCAGCAGTTACGAGGCCCGGGGGACTAGGGACGAGCAGTACTTC. Translation: CASSYEARGTRDEQYF.

The chain uses TRBV5-1 and TRBJ2-3; D perhaps matches TRBD1 (5 bases). V was cut by 4 bases and J by 0 bases, with 9 bases left in between. This CDR3 has 14 amino acids. Germline values: CDR1 SGHRS, CDR2 YFSETQ. The DNA for the CDR3 is TGCGCCAGCAGCGGGGCGGTTAGCACAGATACGCAGTATTTT. This encodes CASSGAVSTDTQYF.

This chain joins TRBV3-1 (or the pseudogene TRBV3-2) and TRBJ2-7, with D possibly TRBD2 on 7 matching bases. Germline V gene lookup returns CDR1 LGHDT and CDR2 YNNKEL (reference sequence). V lost 0 bases and J lost 13, with 19 bases in between. CDR3 size: 14 residues. The chain's CDR3 is CASSQDRGSSGFYF. CDR3 in DNA: TGTGCCAGCAGCCAAGATAGGGGGTCTAGCGGATTTTACTTC.

Regarding this clone: This specimen includes other DNA sequences encoding the same CDR3. V is TRBV24-1 and J is TRBJ2-7; D is perhaps TRBD1 (5 bases). The CDR3 totals 12 residues. Germline V gives CDR1 KGHDR, CDR2 SFDVKD. V shed 4 bases and J shed 4 bases, with 7 bases lying between them. CDR3 coding DNA: TGTGCCACCAGTGACAGGGATTACGAGCAGTACTTC. Translation: CATSDRDYEQYF.

This clone appeared a single time. The chain combines TRBV7-4 with TRBJ2-2; a possible D gene is TRBD1 (7 bases). The germline V gene encodes CDR1 SGHVT and CDR2 SQSDAQ. The CDR3 runs 17 residues. V was trimmed by 5 bases and J by 4 bases, leaving 20 bases between them. The DNA for the CDR3 is TGTGCCAGCAGCGCCGAAGAGGGGCAGGGGGGCACCGGGGAGCTGTTTTTT. The encoded protein is CASSAEEGQGGTGELFF.

The genes are TRBV6-5 and TRBJ2-7, with TRBD1 matching 7 bases. The CDR3 extends over 11 amino acids. Germline V lookup: CDR1 MNHEY, CDR2 SVGAGI. The ends lost 8 bases at V and 4 bases at J; junction bases unmatched: 2. The CDR3 sequence: CASATGYEQYF. Written as DNA, the CDR3 is TGTGCCAGCGCGACAGGGTACGAGCAGTACTTC.

This clone was counted once. The gene calls are TRBV10-2 and TRBJ1-5; 9 bases agree with TRBD1. The CDR3 loop spans 13 amino acids. The J segment lost 7 bases and the V segment lost 10 bases, leaving 8 bases of the junction unmatched. Germline V CDR1 and CDR2: WSHSY, SAAADI. The CDR3 here is CATHDRGDQPQHF. The CDR3 region has the DNA TGCGCCACCCATGACAGGGGGGACCAGCCCCAGCATTTT.

V and J are TRBV7-3 and TRBJ1-2; 7 bases are shared with TRBD1. CDR3 length equals 13 residues. J gave up 8 bases and V 5 bases, and 8 bases lay outside the gene matches. Germline V lookup: CDR1 SGHTA, CDR2 FQGTGA. CDR3: CASSALTGEGYTF. CDR3 nucleotides: TGTGCCAGCAGCGCCCTTACAGGGGAGGGCTACACCTTC.

On this clone itself: Other DNA variants within this sample encode the same CDR3. The V and J genes are TRBV6-5 and TRBJ1-5; 9 nucleotides line up with TRBD1. The CDR3 consists of 15 residues. Per germline, CDR1 MNHEY and CDR2 SVGAGI. J gave up 2 bases and V 6 bases, and 5 bases lay outside the gene matches. CDR3 sequence: CASRPGTGRNQPQHF. CDR3 DNA: TGTGCCAGCAGACCCGGGACAGGGCGCAATCAGCCCCAGCATTTT.

This chain links TRBV4-2 with TRBJ2-1; the match to TRBD2 covers 10 bases. V was clipped by 1 base and J by 4 bases; unmatched bases: 10. The germline gives CDR1 LGHNA, CDR2 YNFKEQ. The CDR3 covers 18 residues. The CDR3 region has the DNA TGTGCCAGCAGCCAAGGGACCTTAGCGGGAGGTCGGTACAATGAGCAGTTCTTC. Its translation: CASSQGTLAGGRYNEQFF.

The chain is built from TRBV20-1 and TRBJ1-6; no clear D gene. Germline V gives CDR1 DFQATT, CDR2 SNEGSKA (reference sequence). The V and J ends lost 1 base and 11 bases respectively, with 6 bases between them. The CDR3 totals 11 residues. The CDR3 DNA reads as TGCAGTGCTAGAGTCCGGGCACCCCTCCACTTT. Its protein product is CSARVRAPLHF.